The 25 T cell receptor beta chains listed next were all sequenced from one sample in a study of radiotherapy plus CTLA-4 blockade in lung cancer. Assay used: immunoSEQ multiplex PCR; TCRdb lists only in-frame clones, some missing. This sample has roughly 110,000 clones, with approximately 87% found just once. Sequencing used peripheral blood, obtained from a patient treated with radiotherapy plus ipilimumab. The origin of the receptors is a human donor with non-small cell lung cancer that progressed on radiotherapy plus ipilimumab. Some clones in this sample may be carry-over from other donors' samples.

This chain links TRBV28 with TRBJ1-2, with D unclear. The CDR3 is 13 residues long. Germline values: CDR1 MDHEN, CDR2 SYDVKM. Trimming took off 0 bases at V and 6 bases at J, with 8 bases between the two ends. CDR3 nucleotides: TGTGCCAGCAGTTTATGGACTCGTCATGGCTACACCTTC. It specifies CASSLWTRHGYTF.

The J gene is TRBJ2-1, the V gene TRBV18, with 10 nucleotides matching TRBD1. V shed 4 bases and J 6 bases; nucleotides not matched to a gene: 9. The CDR3 totals 16 residues. Germline V CDR1 and CDR2: KGHSH, LQKENI. This CDR3 reads CASSHQDRGVFNEQFF. As DNA, the CDR3 is TGTGCCAGCTCACACCAGGACAGGGGGGTTTTCAATGAGCAGTTCTTC.

This clone was observed a single time. V gene TRBV5-1 combines with J gene TRBJ1-5; the D gene is possibly TRBD1 (5 bases). This CDR3 region has 16 residues. CDR1 is SGHRS and CDR2 is YFSETQ in the germline V gene. Trimming took off 0 bases at V and 2 bases at J, with 12 bases between the two ends. CDR3 protein: CASSLAGVTGNQPQHF. The CDR3 bases are TGCGCCAGCAGCTTGGCGGGGGTCACGGGCAATCAGCCCCAGCATTTT.

The gene calls are TRBV10-3 and TRBJ1-6; D may be TRBD1 (6 bases). This CDR3 has 14 residues. The germline V gene has CDR1 ENHRY and CDR2 SYGVKD. Trimming took 4 bases from V and 7 from J, leaving 11 bases between them. The CDR3 DNA follows: TGTGCCATCAGTGTAGGGGGACGAAATTCACCCCTCCACTTT. It codes for CAISVGGRNSPLHF.

The rearrangement joins TRBV19 to TRBJ1-3; TRBD1 aligns across 7 bases. Per germline, CDR1 LNHDA and CDR2 SQIVND (reference sequence). The length of the CDR3 is 16 residues. V was pared by 4 bases and J by 3 bases, with 9 bases of the junction left unmatched. CDR3 sequence: CASSTTTGTDGNTIYF. DNA of the CDR3: TGTGCCAGTAGTACAACGACAGGGACTGATGGAAACACCATATATTTT.

The CDR3, as DNA: TGTGCCAGCAGCTTTCTCCGGGACTTTTACACTGAAGCTTTCTTT. It yields the protein CASSFLRDFYTEAFF. This sequence joins TRBV5-4 and TRBJ1-1, with TRBD1 as a possible D gene (5 bases). Looked up from germline, CDR1 is SGHNT and CDR2 is YYREEE (reference sequence). The V end lost 2 bases, the J end lost 3 bases, and 14 bases lay between the germline ends. There are 15 residues in the CDR3.

This chain connects TRBV9 to TRBJ2-5; 9 bases agree with TRBD2. This CDR3 spans 17 amino acids. V dropped 0 bases and J dropped 2; count of bases not matched to a gene: 8. From germline, CDR1 is SGDLS and CDR2 YYNGEE. CDR3 bases: TGTGCCAGCAGCGTAGGAGAAGCGGGGGGTTTACAAGAGACCCAGTACTTC. Encoded protein: CASSVGEAGGLQETQYF.

In nucleotides, the CDR3 is TGTGCCAGCAGCTTATTAATCACGAACACCGGGGAGCTGTTTTTT. As protein: CASSLLITNTGELFF. The rearrangement links TRBV11-2 to TRBJ2-2; D gene uncertain. The CDR3 has 15 residues. Deletions cut 2 bases from V and 0 bases from J, with 7 bases between. CDR1 and CDR2 (germline): SGHAT, FQNNGV.

The chain couples TRBV6-5 to TRBJ2-3; no clear D gene. The CDR3 is 12 residues long. The V gene's germline CDR1 is MNHEY and CDR2 SVGAGI. Trimming pared 2 bases from V and 1 base from J, leaving 1 base between. DNA of the CDR3: TGTGCCAGCAGTTACGGCACAGATACGCAGTATTTT. It is translated as CASSYGTDTQYF.

V gene TRBV19 combines with J gene TRBJ2-7; 7 bases agree with TRBD1. This CDR3 comprises 15 residues. V dropped 6 bases and J dropped 4; count of bases not matched to a gene: 12. The germline V gene encodes CDR1 LNHDA and CDR2 SQIVND (reference sequence). The CDR3, as DNA: TGTGCCAGTAGCCGGGTGGCCAGGGGGATTTACGAGCAGTACTTC. Amino acids: CASSRVARGIYEQYF.

V usage is TRBV28 and J usage is TRBJ2-3; 9 positions match TRBD1. The V gene end was trimmed by 3 bases and the J gene end by 2 bases; junction bases not matched to a gene: 6. Germline V gives CDR1 MDHEN, CDR2 SYDVKM. The CDR3 is 16 amino acids. The CDR3: CASSFYRGPVTDTQYF. CDR3 nucleotide sequence: TGTGCCAGCAGTTTCTACAGGGGGCCCGTCACAGATACGCAGTATTTT.

Only one count was recorded for this clone. The J gene is TRBJ1-5, the V gene TRBV19, with 9 bases aligning to TRBD1. With V trimmed by 5 bases and J by 7 bases, 9 bases remained unmatched. There are 15 residues in the CDR3. Per the germline V gene, CDR1 is LNHDA and CDR2 is SQIVND (reference sequence). CDR3 sequence (DNA): TGTGCCAGTAGTCAGGACAGGGGTAAGCAGCAGCCCCAGCATTTT. Encoded protein: CASSQDRGKQQPQHF.

V is TRBV5-1 and J is TRBJ1-4; D is ambiguous. V was trimmed by 0 bases and J by 7 bases, leaving 4 bases between them. The CDR3 runs 12 residues. Germline CDR1 SGHRS, CDR2 YFSETQ. The CDR3 bases are TGCGCCAGCAGCTTGGATTTTGAAAAACTGTTTTTT. This codes for CASSLDFEKLFF.

The V and J genes are TRBV1 and TRBJ2-1. TRBV1 is reported as a pseudogene. CDR3 size: 17 residues. CDR3 sequence (DNA): TGCACCAGCAGCCAAGTATCTCCCCTCCGGCACTACAATGAGCAGTTCTTC. Translated, it gives CTSSQVSPLRHYNEQFF.

To note about this clone: A junction boundary mismatches the germline segment, possibly from a read error. The chain has TRBV2 and TRBJ1-5, with D unclear. Germline CDR1 SNHLY, CDR2 FYNNEI. The CDR3 loop spans 13 amino acids. CDR3 sequence reads: CVSSIYSNQPQHF. CDR3 in DNA: TGTGTCAGCAGCATCTATAGCAATCAGCCCCAGCATTTT.

The chain carries TRBV4-3 and TRBJ1-3; TRBD1 might be the D (5 bases). Germline V gene data show CDR1 as LGHNA and CDR2 as YSLEER. The CDR3 extends over 15 amino acids. V was clipped by 3 bases and J by 2 bases, with 11 bases between them. The CDR3 DNA reads as TGCGCCAGCAGCCATTCCGGGACTACTGGAAACACCATATATTTT. Its translation: CASSHSGTTGNTIYF.

This clone has only one observation. The genes are TRBV15 and TRBJ2-3; D remains ambiguous. Germline CDR1 and CDR2: LNHNV and YYDKDF (reference sequence). Trimming left V 1 base short and J 3 bases short, with 8 bases between. The CDR3 contains 14 residues. For the CDR3, the DNA is TGTGCCACCAGCAGAGGGGGTAGGACAGATACGCAGTATTTT. Translation: CATSRGGRTDTQYF.

This chain joins TRBV4-3 and TRBJ2-7, with TRBD1 as a possible D gene (5 bases). This CDR3 comprises 18 residues. Deletions cut 0 bases from V and 2 bases from J, with 20 bases between. The germline V gene has CDR1 LGHNA and CDR2 YSLEER. Here the CDR3 reads CASSQEGLRGASTYEQYF. DNA of the CDR3: TGCGCCAGCAGCCAAGAAGGGTTAAGGGGCGCGTCCACCTACGAGCAGTACTTC.

This clone was detected only a few times. The rearrangement uses TRBV7-9 and TRBJ1-2; 12 bases are shared with TRBD1. The CDR3 covers 17 residues. After removal of 3 bases from V and 6 bases from J, the junction contained 11 bases not matched to a gene. CDR1 and CDR2 (germline): SEHNR, FQNEAQ (reference sequence). The CDR3: CASSFGTGGRRGDGYTF. In DNA form, the CDR3 reads TGTGCCAGCAGCTTCGGGACAGGGGGCCGGAGAGGAGATGGCTACACCTTC.

This clone was found a few times. The chain links TRBV29-1 to TRBJ1-4, with 9 bases matching TRBD1. V was clipped by 7 bases and J by 5 bases; unmatched bases: 5. The germline gives CDR1 SQVTM, CDR2 ANQGSEA. CDR3 length: 13 residues. DNA of the CDR3: TGCAGCGCCGGGGACAGGGCAAATGAAAAACTGTTTTTT. This translates into CSAGDRANEKLFF.

The rearrangement joins TRBV4-1 to TRBJ2-4; D remains ambiguous. V was trimmed by 3 bases and J by 0 bases, leaving 18 bases between them. This CDR3 contains 18 residues. The V gene's germline CDR1 is MGHRA and CDR2 YSYEKL. For the CDR3, the DNA is TGCGCCAGCAGCCACGGTCCCGTAGTGGGAATAGCCAAAAACATTCAGTACTTC. Residues: CASSHGPVVGIAKNIQYF.

The chain has TRBV10-1 and TRBJ2-7; D remains ambiguous. CDR3 size: 11 residues. V shed 7 bases and J shed 5 bases, with 9 bases lying between them. CDR1 is WNHNN and CDR2 is SYGVQD in the germline V gene (reference sequence). The CDR3 nucleotides read TGCGCCAGCACCACGGACGACGAGCAGTACTTC. Protein product: CASTTDDEQYF.

The V call is TRBV20-1, the J call TRBJ2-1; D assignment may be TRBD1 or TRBD2 (6 bases each). This CDR3 spans 11 amino acids. Germline V gene lookup returns CDR1 DFQATT and CDR2 SNEGSKA (reference sequence). V lost 7 bases and J 6 bases, leaving 10 bases between the germline ends. The CDR3, as DNA: TGCAGTGGATGGGGGGCCAATGAGCAGTTCTTC. Translated, it gives CSGWGANEQFF.

This clone was observed once. J is TRBJ1-1 and V is TRBV30; TRBD1 might be the D (6 bases). V gave up 7 bases and J gave up 1 base, with 16 bases separating them. Germline V CDR1 and CDR2: GTSNPN, SVGIG (reference sequence). This CDR3 comprises 14 residues. CDR3 residues: CAFQEGGANTEAFF. The CDR3 DNA follows: TGTGCCTTTCAAGAAGGGGGTGCGAACACTGAAGCTTTCTTT.

V and J are TRBV21-1 and TRBJ2-2; the table's D call, TRBD2, has no DNA check behind it. TRBV21-1 is classified as a pseudogene. The CDR3 has 16 amino acids. CDR3 coding DNA: TGTGCCAGCAGCAAAGCTCGGGGGGCGGGCACCGGGGAGCTGTTTTTT. Amino acids: CASSKARGAGTGELFF.